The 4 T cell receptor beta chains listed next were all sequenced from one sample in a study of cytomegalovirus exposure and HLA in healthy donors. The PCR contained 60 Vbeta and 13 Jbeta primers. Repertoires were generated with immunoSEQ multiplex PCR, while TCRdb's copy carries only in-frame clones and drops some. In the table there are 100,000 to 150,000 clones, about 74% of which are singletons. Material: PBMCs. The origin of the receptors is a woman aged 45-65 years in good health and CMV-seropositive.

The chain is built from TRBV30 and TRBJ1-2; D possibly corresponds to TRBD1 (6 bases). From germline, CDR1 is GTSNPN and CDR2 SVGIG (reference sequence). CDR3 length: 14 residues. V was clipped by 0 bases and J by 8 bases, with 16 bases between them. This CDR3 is CAWSVIQGSRGYTF. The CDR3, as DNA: TGTGCCTGGAGTGTAATCCAGGGGTCGCGAGGCTACACCTTC.

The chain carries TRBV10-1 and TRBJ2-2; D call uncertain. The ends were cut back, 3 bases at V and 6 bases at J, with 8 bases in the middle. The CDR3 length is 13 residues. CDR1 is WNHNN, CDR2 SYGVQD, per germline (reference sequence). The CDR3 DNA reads TGCGCCAGCAGTGAAACGGTTCCCGGGGAGCTGTTTTTT. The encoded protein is CASSETVPGELFF.

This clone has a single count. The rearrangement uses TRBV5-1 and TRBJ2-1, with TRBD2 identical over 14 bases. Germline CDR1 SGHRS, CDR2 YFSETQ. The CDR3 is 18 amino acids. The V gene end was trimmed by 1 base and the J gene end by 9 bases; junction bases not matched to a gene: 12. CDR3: CASSLMAIGTSGGGEQFF. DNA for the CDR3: TGCGCCAGCAGCTTGATGGCAATCGGGACTAGCGGGGGAGGTGAGCAGTTCTTC. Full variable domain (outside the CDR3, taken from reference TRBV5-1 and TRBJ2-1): KAGVTQTPRYLIKTRGQQVTLSCSPISGHRSVSWYQQTPGQGLQFLFEYFSETQRNKGNFPGRFSGRQFSNSRSEMNVSTLELGDSALYLCASSLMAIGTSGGGEQFFGPGTRLTVL.

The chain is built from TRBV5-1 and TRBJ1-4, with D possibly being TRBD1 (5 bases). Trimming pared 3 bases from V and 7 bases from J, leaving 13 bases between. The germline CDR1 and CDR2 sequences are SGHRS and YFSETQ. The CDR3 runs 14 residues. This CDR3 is CASSSGTRGEKLFF. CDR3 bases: TGCGCCAGCAGCTCCGGGACGCGGGGTGAAAAACTGTTTTTT.